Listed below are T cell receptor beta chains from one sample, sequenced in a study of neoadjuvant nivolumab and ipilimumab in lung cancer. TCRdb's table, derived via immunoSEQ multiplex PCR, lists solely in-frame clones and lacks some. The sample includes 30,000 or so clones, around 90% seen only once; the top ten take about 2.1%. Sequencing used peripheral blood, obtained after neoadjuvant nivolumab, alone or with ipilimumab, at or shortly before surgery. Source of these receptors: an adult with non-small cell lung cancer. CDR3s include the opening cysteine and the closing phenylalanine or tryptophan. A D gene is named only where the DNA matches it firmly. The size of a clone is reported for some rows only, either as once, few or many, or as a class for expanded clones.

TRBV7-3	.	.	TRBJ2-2	TGTGCCAGCAGTCGGGACGGGGACACCGGGGAGCTGTTTTTT	CASSRDGDTGELFF
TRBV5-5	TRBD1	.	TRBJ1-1	TGTGCCAGCAGCTCCCTATACAGGGGAAGCACTGAAGCTTTCTTT	CASSSLYRGSTEAFF
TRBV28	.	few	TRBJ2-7	TGTGCCAGCAGTCCACACAGGTCCCTTTTTTCCTACGAGCAGTACTTC	CASSPHRSLFSYEQYF
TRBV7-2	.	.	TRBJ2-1	TGTGCCAGCAGCTTAGCGTACGGCTCCTACAATGAGCAGTTCTTC	CASSLAYGSYNEQFF
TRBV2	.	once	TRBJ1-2	TGTGCCAGCAAGCTCGAGATTAACTATGGCTACACCTTC	CASKLEINYGYTF
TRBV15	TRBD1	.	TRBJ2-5	TGTGCCACCAGCAGCCCGCGGACAGACAGGGGTTCACGCCAGTACTTC	CATSSPRTDRGSRQYF
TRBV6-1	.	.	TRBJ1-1	TGTGCCAGCATCCATACAGGGAACACTGAAGCTTTCTTT	CASIHTGNTEAFF
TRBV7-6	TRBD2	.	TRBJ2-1	TGTGCCAGCAGCTCCCCATCCAGCGGGAGTTACAATGAGCAGTTCTTC	CASSSPSSGSYNEQFF
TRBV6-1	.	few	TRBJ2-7	TGTGCCAGCAGTGAAGGAGGCTTCCCCTACGAGCAGTACTTC	CASSEGGFPYEQYF
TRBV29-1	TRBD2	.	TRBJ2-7	TGCAGCGTTTGGACTAGCGCTTCCCACGAGCAGTACTTC	CSVWTSASHEQYF